This TCR beta chain was found in a study of cytomegalovirus exposure and HLA in healthy donors (dated 2017 in TCRdb). Regarding the study in general: An earlier analysis of about 560 of the donors reported approximately 300 Gb of sequence data and 95 million to 120 million unique TCR beta sequences obtained from approximately 180 million T cells. Approximately 300 gigabases of sequencing data and 75 million to 85 million unique TCR sequences made up an early release that covered approximately 700 HLA-typed donors. Among the roughly 400 genotyped donors, under 90% belonged to the genetic ancestry cluster associated with self-reported Caucasian donors. The aim of the study was to test whether cataloging public T cell receptors could identify signatures of past pathogen exposure. Using immunosequencing, the study profiled T cell repertoires from about 650 subjects and related those repertoires to cytomegalovirus serostatus. Besides the first cohort of roughly 640 subjects, a separate validation cohort made up of 120 different subjects was used. High-throughput TCR immunosequencing, statistical association of individual TCRs with disease status, and machine learning were combined to predict cytomegalovirus infection status. A later analysis re-analyzed previously published TCR beta repertoires from 666 donors and added high-resolution HLA genotyping to study TCR occurrence patterns. Rather than using new phenotypic data, the later analysis identified candidate immune exposures from TCR beta sequences and from how often those sequences occurred across donors. An earlier analysis of 500 to 650 of the donors applied high-throughput TCR beta sequencing to assess whether each TCR beta V gene segment acted as functional or pseudogenic. Alongside the repertoire data, information on donor age, sex, ethnicity and CMV serostatus was compiled. A later genetic analysis used genome-wide SNP genotypes for about three fifths of the 666 donors, treating that subset as a discovery cohort. All discovery cohort repertoires had been generated on a single sequencing platform. HLA typing covered class I and class II loci at four-digit resolution. Typing coverage varied by locus: roughly 620-640 donors for A, B, C, DRB1 and DQB1; 500 to 550 for DQA1; around 610 for DPA1; some 470 for DPB1. Several DR-DQ haplotypes were handled as single units for association and clustering because linkage in the cohort was strong. Among about 400 genotyped donors of the cohort, an average of roughly 230,000 unique TCR beta nucleotide sequences was sequenced per donor, of which about 18% were non-productive.

Study-level results and caveats: In a later analysis, some 18,000 TCR beta sequences were associated with specific HLA alleles at a false discovery rate of 0.05. In a later analysis, TCR association rates were found to vary across HLA loci, with the most associated TCRs seen for DRB1 alleles and the fewest for HLA-C alleles. Because the 87-base-pair reads could not distinguish some IMGT-functional V segments, including TRBV6-2 and TRBV6-3, those segments were excluded. While some public TCRs were present in many individuals, most TCR sequences turned up only very rarely across donors. Correlated functional status among segregating V segments might reflect linkage disequilibrium, but an unknown experimental factor could not be ruled out. According to a later genetic analysis, donors in an Asian-associated ancestry cluster had fewer N-insertions in productive TCRs than the approximately 710-donor mean. Cytomegalovirus status was reported to be diagnosed by the classifier with high specificity and sensitivity in both the original and validation cohorts. A further reported finding was that TCR beta sequences accurately predicted the HLA-A and HLA-B alleles for most subjects in the first cohort. According to a later analysis, parvovirus B19, influenza, CMV and Epstein-Barr virus appeared linked to several top co-occurrence clusters. A cluster of highly shared sequence variants was judged likely to be a technical artifact of the sequencing pipeline. When HLA alleles, especially DR and DQ, strongly co-occurred, TCR associations were difficult to assign to individual alleles. This cohort had only TCR beta chains sequenced, and the lack of alpha or paired-chain data limited which features could be detected. A later analysis found that most CMV-associated TCR beta chains appeared HLA-restricted, with HLA associations seemingly driven largely by CMV exposure. The presence/absence analyses assumed that sequencing depth was roughly uniform across donors, and that assumption may not be true. The study listed 164 TCR beta chains as associated with cytomegalovirus. HLA typing was unavailable for some donors at each locus, so association tests used only the typed subset. About 15 rarely observed V segments, including chromosome 9 orphons, were excluded from the earlier analysis of about 600 of the donors because counts were too low. An association between a missense DCLRE1C variant and V-gene and J-gene trimming of TCR beta chains was found in a later genetic analysis and replicated in an independent cohort. In an earlier analysis of approximately 590 of the donors, most TCR beta V segments appeared in productive rearrangements about 90% or about 30% of the time, broadly matching IMGT annotations. In vitro tests confirmed that a few of the cytomegalovirus-associated TCR beta chains recognize cytomegalovirus antigens. A later analysis found that HLA-associated TCR beta chains were more clonally expanded and had lower generation probabilities than equally common non-associated chains. The only immune exposure information available for the cohort was CMV serostatus. According to the authors, the approach could potentially be generalized to other disease states and immunological phenotypes.

The CDR3 contains 15 residues, cysteine and phenylalanine counted. Only CDR3 DNA remains: 45 bases, in frame from the first base. V and J lose 0 bases and 8 bases, and a span of 13 bases separates them. CDR1 and CDR2 are read off the germline V gene as ENHRY and SYGVKD. The cohort consisted of 670 or so healthy bone marrow donors. At the time of sampling, every cohort member was nominally healthy, though immune exposures that went unrecorded were likely present. The donor was CMV seronegative and belonged to the group of several hundred seronegative cohort members. A peripheral blood sample was collected from each donor, and TCR beta sequencing was performed on peripheral blood mononuclear cells. Genomic DNA extraction from the blood cell samples was performed with the Qiagen DNeasy Blood Extraction Kit. With regard to this clone: Its antigen remains undetermined. No base quality values were provided; no much bigger clone lies one nucleotide off.

The library was prepared using the immunoSEQ multiplex PCR assay. The multiplex PCR relied on a mix of 60 forward primers for TCR Vbeta segments and 13 reverse primers for TCR Jbeta segments. The CDR3 region of rearranged TCR beta genes was amplified from genomic DNA by a multiplex PCR assay. The amplified TCR beta libraries were sequenced on the Illumina HiSeq System as 87-base-pair reads. From the authors' description of their analysis: A later analysis counted tens of millions of unique TCR beta chains across the approximately 700 repertoires, and around 9.9 million of these chains were shared by at least two donors. Raw reads were error-corrected and collapsed into unique sequences with a nearest-neighbor algorithm that merged closely related sequences to remove PCR and sequencing errors. V, D and J gene segments were assigned by aligning CDR3 sequences to IMGT reference sequences. Each retained sequence needed at least a six-nucleotide match to both a V gene segment and a J gene segment. A rearrangement was called productive if the CDR3 had no stop codons and remained in frame with V and J, and every other rearrangement was called non-productive. CDR3 was defined according to IMGT convention as the region running from the second conserved V-encoded cysteine to the conserved J-encoded phenylalanine. The earlier analysis of 587 of the donors excluded sequences that lacked an unambiguous match to a single V gene segment. In an earlier analysis of several hundred of the donors, V segments were called functional above 56.7% productive rearrangements and were called segregating when the between-donor standard deviation exceeded 5%. A statistical classification framework was built for diagnosing cytomegalovirus status from the catalog of TCR beta chain sequences. A later analysis assigned V and J genes by comparing TCR nucleotide sequences with IMGT/GENE-DB human TR gene sequences. A later analysis assigned CDR3 sequences and most-parsimonious VDJ recombination scenarios with the TCRdist pipeline. A later analysis defined each TCR beta chain by its CDR3 amino acid sequence plus V-gene family, and excluded reads lacking a unique V-gene family. As a way to deal with suspected cross-contamination and a sequencing artifact, a later analysis dropped more than 500 nucleotide sequences that were highly shared and had low generation probability. A later analysis calculated a clonal expansion index for each public chain from normalized within-repertoire ranks of inferred template counts. A later analysis computed generation probabilities with a VDJ recombination model fitted to out-of-frame rearrangements, and checked the results against IGoR. Hypergeometric tests were used in a later analysis to score TCR-TCR, TCR-HLA and TCR-CMV co-occurrence, with a repertoire-size bias correction applied to the TCR pairs. To estimate false discovery rates, a later analysis permuted the HLA or CMV assignments 20 times. In a later analysis, co-occurring TCRs were grouped with DBSCAN, and TCRdist sequence similarity was added when clustering was performed within HLA-allele-positive subsets. For co-occurrence clustering, repertoires with fewer than 30,000 or more than 120,000 public chains were excluded, along with several repertoires with anomalous nucleotide sharing. TCRdb limited this immuneACCESS table to in-frame rearrangements with V and J called. A share of clones is missing; checked studies link under half to unresolved V genes, and the rest is unexplained. From that table come the V and J calls and clone size; the DNA was used to work out D and trimming. This sample comprises 200,000 to 250,000 clones, approximately 80% of them detected only once. The leading ten clones occupy 2.5% to 3% of the sample.

Sequenced input: PBMCs. The source of this sequence is a man aged 30-40 years in good health and CMV-seronegative. The chain links TRBV10-3 with TRBJ1-4, with a weak D call of TRBD1 (6 bases match). CDR3 reads: CAISESAGAGEKLFF. The DNA sequence is given as TGTGCCATCAGTGAGTCTGCGGGGGCAGGCGAAAAACTGTTTTTT.